This T cell receptor beta chain was sequenced during a study of cytomegalovirus exposure and HLA in healthy donors. Overall study context: Falling in the Caucasian-associated ancestry cluster were approximately 84% of under 450 genotyped donors.

Primers for the PCR totalled 60 Vbeta and 13 Jbeta. TCRdb's table, derived via immunoSEQ multiplex PCR, lists solely in-frame clones and lacks some. Among some 90,000 clones listed, less than 85% were seen once. This clone has only one observation. The antigen remains unidentified. While unrecorded immune exposures were likely, the donors were nominally healthy when sampled. The ends lost 4 bases at V and 5 bases at J; junction bases unmatched: 4. There are 14 residues in the CDR3. Germline V CDR1 and CDR2: SGHDN, FVKESK. The study, taken as a whole, reports: With further analysis later on, most CMV-associated TCR beta chains appeared HLA-restricted.

V gene TRBV14 combines with J gene TRBJ2-7, with TRBD2 identical over 11 bases. The sequence came from a man in his thirties or forties in good health and CMV-seropositive. Sequencing used PBMCs. The CDR3 spells CASSPTSGKDEQYF. The CDR3 bases are TGTGCCAGCAGCCCGACTAGCGGGAAGGACGAGCAGTACTTC.